This T cell receptor beta chain was recovered during a study of blood T cell repertoires in COVID-19. Background on the study: Samples representing acute and convalescent COVID-19 were sourced from the United States, Italy and Spain. T cells, B-cell-depleted T cells, or PBMCs provided the cDNA or gDNA that served as material.

Original analysis: How many nucleated cells were present was estimated from reference gene primer amplification. Some clones are missing from TCRdb's copy, which holds only in-frame ones; the method was immunoSEQ multiplex PCR. Clone size and the V and J calls come from that table; the DNA yielded D and trimming. The sample yields 280,000 or so clones, around 89% seen once. This sequence was found in a woman in her 30s who had recovered from COVID-19. Sequencing was performed on peripheral blood.

This chain's CDR3 is CASSQEYSSYEQYF. In nucleotides, the CDR3 is TGCGCCAGCAGCCAAGAATACAGCTCCTACGAGCAGTACTTC. J is TRBJ2-7 and V is TRBV4-3; no definite D call. V dropped 0 bases and J dropped 0 bases, with 6 bases sitting between them. The CDR3 totals 14 residues. Germline CDR1 reads LGHNA; CDR2 reads YSLEER.